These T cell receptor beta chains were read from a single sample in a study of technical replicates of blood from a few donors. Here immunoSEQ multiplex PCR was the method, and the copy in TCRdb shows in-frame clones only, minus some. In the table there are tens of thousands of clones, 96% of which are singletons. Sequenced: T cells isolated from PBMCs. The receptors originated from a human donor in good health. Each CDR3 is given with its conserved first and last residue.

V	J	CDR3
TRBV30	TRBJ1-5	CAWSAVGAYQPQHF
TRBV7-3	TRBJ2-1	CASSQRLAGVNEQFF
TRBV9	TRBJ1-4	CASSDTVNEKLFF
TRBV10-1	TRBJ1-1	CASSEFRTRSTEAFF
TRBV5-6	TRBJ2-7	CASSLGQLYEQYF
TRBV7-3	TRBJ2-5	CASSPGWREGRETQYF
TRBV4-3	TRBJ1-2	CASSQDLTMYGSF
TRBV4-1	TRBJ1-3	CASSKDGQAYTGNTIYF
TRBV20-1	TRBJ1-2	CSARVRDGYTF
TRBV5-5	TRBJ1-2	CASSLEVSGLVGYTF
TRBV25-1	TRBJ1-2	CASSETGGYGYTF
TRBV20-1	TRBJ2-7	CRPRDTYEQYF
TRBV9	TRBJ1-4	CASSVGQATNEKLFF
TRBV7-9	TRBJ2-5	CASSRDSGGETQYF
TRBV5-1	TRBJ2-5	CASSSTEYQETQYF
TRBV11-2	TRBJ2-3	CASSLVAGTDTQYF
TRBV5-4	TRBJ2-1	CASSLASGILPNEQFF
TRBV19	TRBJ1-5	CASSSSGTSFFSNQPQHF
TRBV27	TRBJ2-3	CASTQIGGTDTQYF
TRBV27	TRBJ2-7	CASSFRSVDLLRARYEQYF
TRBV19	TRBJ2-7	CASSASGTGFYEQYF
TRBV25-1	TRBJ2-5	CASTRWAGGLETQYF
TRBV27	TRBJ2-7	CATYYGYEQYF
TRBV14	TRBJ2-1	CASSQDSGREIPSEQFF
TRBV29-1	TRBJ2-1	CSVEVPGSLNEQFF
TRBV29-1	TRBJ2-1	CSVPRTGRNEQFF
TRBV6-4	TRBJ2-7	CASSNVPGNEQYF
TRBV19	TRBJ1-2	CASSPPAVSNYGYTF
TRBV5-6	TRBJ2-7	CASSLARGIVYEQYF
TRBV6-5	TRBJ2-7	CASSYVGSSYEQYF
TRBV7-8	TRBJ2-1	CASSPTGGRSYNEQFF
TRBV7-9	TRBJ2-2	CASSLVSGQDTGELFF
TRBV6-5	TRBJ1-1	CASSRPGVNTEAFF
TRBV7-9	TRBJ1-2	CASSFVREDGYTF
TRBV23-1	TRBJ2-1	CASRRLADHNEQFF
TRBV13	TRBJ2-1	CASSPSGRGYNEQFF
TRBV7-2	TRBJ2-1	CASSLAPDSSYNEQFF
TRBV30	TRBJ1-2	CAWRIDRDYGYTF
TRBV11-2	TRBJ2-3	CASSSTSTDTQYF
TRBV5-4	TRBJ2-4	CASSLAPLAAKNIQYF
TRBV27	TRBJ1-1	CASSPRTGGFATEAFF
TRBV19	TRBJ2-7	CASSIRGEQYF
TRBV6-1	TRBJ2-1	CASSQTSLGNEQFF
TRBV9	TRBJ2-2	CASSVRPGGLAGELFF
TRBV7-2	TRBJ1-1	CASSYLMEGAVEAFF
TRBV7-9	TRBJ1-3	CASSPKTVSGNTIYF
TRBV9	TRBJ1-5	CASSVSGLEDQPQHF
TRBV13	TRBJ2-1	CASRHTTSGNNEQFF
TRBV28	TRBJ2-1	CASRSSGSSYNEQFF
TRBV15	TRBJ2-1	CATSVLAGAEYNEQFF
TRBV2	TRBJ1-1	CASSPQALDSLREAFF
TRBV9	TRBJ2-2	CASSVGSKPGELFF